The T cell receptor beta chain described here comes from a study of blood T cell repertoires in COVID-19. Using immunoSEQ multiplex PCR, the repertoire was profiled, and TCRdb retains in-frame clones only, with some absent. The sample holds 240,000 or so clones, around 85% seen once. Germline V gene data show CDR1 as SEHNR and CDR2 as FQNEAQ (reference sequence). The CDR3 extends over 17 amino acids. Trimming removed 3 bases at V and 4 bases at J, with 18 bases between. Material for sequencing was peripheral blood. The rearrangement links TRBV7-9 to TRBJ2-2; possible D gene TRBD2, 5 bases. This TCR was sampled from a woman over 75 with acute or convalescent COVID-19. CDR3 protein: CASSFSGLIPGTGELFF. DNA of the CDR3: TGTGCCAGCAGCTTCTCCGGACTTATCCCGGGCACCGGGGAGCTGTTTTTT.